This TCR beta chain was identified during a study of blood T cells in healthy people across ages. Findings and limits, study-wide: Considered underestimates were the diversity estimates obtained from one million T cells. A conclusive naive versus antigen-experienced comparison was prevented by the unsorted PBMCs.

Trimming shortened V by 0 bases and J by 4 bases, and 2 bases separated the two germline ends. The V gene's germline CDR1 is DFQATT and CDR2 SNEGSKA (reference sequence). This CDR3 spans 11 amino acids. For this clonotype: Its target is unknown.

It was with a sample-barcoded 5' primer and a J-beta primer mix that a second PCR of roughly 6 to 11 cycles was run. MiXCR was run by TCRdb on the 5' RACE reads, yielding one entry per CDR3 protein. The sample holds hundreds of thousands of distinct CDR3 sequences, about 30% seen once. The sample providers were healthy Caucasian people from Russia, aged roughly 6 to 90. Drawing of peripheral blood yielded roughly 9.8 milliliters from each donor. The receptor was derived from an elderly woman in good health. The chain uses TRBV20-1 and TRBJ2-3; D is ambiguous. Specimen: blood. Here the CDR3 DNA reads TGCAGTGCTAGAGACGCAGATACGCAGTATTTT. Translation gives CSARDADTQYF.